This TCR beta chain emerged from a study of blood T cells in healthy people across ages. Trimming pared 2 bases from V and 9 bases from J, leaving 23 bases between. The germline V gene encodes CDR1 MDHEN and CDR2 SYDVKM. This CDR3 region has 17 residues. With a J-beta primer mix and a sample-barcoded 5' primer, a second PCR ran about 6 to 11 cycles. TCRdb independently ran MiXCR on the 5' RACE reads; one entry per CDR3 protein. The table has about 930,000 distinct CDR3 sequences, about 27% seen once. This sample also belongs to another study, concerning T cells of mothers and their children.

The TCR comes from a woman aged 40 to 50 in good health. V usage is TRBV28 and J usage is TRBJ2-1, with D perhaps matching TRBD2 (6 bases). Sequenced sample: blood. The CDR3 reads CASSLEGAAGQEGEQFF. The DNA of the CDR3 is TGTGCCAGCAGTTTAGAGGGCGCGGCAGGCCAGGAGGGTGAGCAGTTCTTC.